This T cell receptor beta chain was found in a study of cytomegalovirus exposure and HLA in healthy donors. Repertoires were generated with immunoSEQ multiplex PCR, while TCRdb's copy carries only in-frame clones and drops some. This sample has about 240,000 clones, with approximately 90% found just once. Findings and caveats of the study: It was reportedly the case that the classifier diagnosed cytomegalovirus status with high specificity and sensitivity.

This CDR3 is built from 13 residues. In germline, CDR1 is MNHEY, CDR2 SVGAGI. V lost 6 bases to trimming and J lost 3 bases, with 11 bases between them. As for this clone: Its antigen is unknown.

Material: PBMCs. This chain links TRBV6-5 with TRBJ1-2, with D possibly matching TRBD1 (5 bases). The receptor was isolated from a man younger than 35 in good health and CMV-seronegative. The CDR3 DNA is TGTGCCAGCAGCCGTGACAGTCACTATGGCTACACCTTC. It specifies CASSRDSHYGYTF.